The entry below gives a single T cell receptor (beta chain) sequence along with its context. The V and J ends lost 1 base and 1 base respectively, with 6 bases between them. This CDR3 has 15 amino acids. From germline, CDR1 is SGHRS and CDR2 YFSETQ. The data originate from a study of blood T cell repertoires in COVID-19. On the study more broadly: The cDNA or gDNA used as material had been derived from T cells, B-cell-depleted T cells, or PBMCs.

While infection was still active, Seattle patients were enrolled and then followed longitudinally. Repertoires were generated with immunoSEQ multiplex PCR, while TCRdb's copy carries only in-frame clones and drops some. This repertoire shows 220,000 or so clones, 85% to 90% found once; its top ten account for more than 8.5%. The sequence came from a woman aged 45-59 years with COVID-19, enrolled during active disease. The sequenced sample consisted of peripheral blood. V and J are TRBV5-1 and TRBJ2-6; D gene unclear. The chain's CDR3 is CASSLIASGANVLTF. The CDR3 nucleotides are TGCGCCAGCAGCTTGATAGCATCTGGGGCCAACGTCCTGACTTTC.